This TCR beta chain was captured by sequencing in a study of shared clonotypes between healthy human individuals. Study-wide results and limits: Researchers sampled only blood; tissue repertoires likely differ.

Comment on this clone: Its target is unknown. The limits of the CDR3 on the DNA are not certain, so only TCRdb's listed CDR3 is given.

Every immunoSEQ plate was one replicate of a subset's evenly spread DNA. Methods used by the authors: ImmunoSEQ sequences covered only the junction and lacked quality scores; filtering therefore differed. This table comes from immunoSEQ multiplex PCR, and its TCRdb copy is limited to in-frame clones, with some not included. V, J and clone size reflect that table, while D and trimming were determined from the DNA. This repertoire shows some 470,000 clones, 76% found once; its top ten account for approximately 12%. CDR1 MDHEN and CDR2 SYDVKM come from the germline V gene. A total of 15 residues make up the CDR3, ends included.

V usage is TRBV28 and J usage is TRBJ1-1; the D segment call TRBD1 is taken from the table without a DNA check. Material: PBMCs. The sequence derives from a woman aged 40 to 50 in good health. Some clones in this sample may be carry-over from other donors' samples. This CDR3 reads CASSSSGQLNTEAFF.